A single sample gave rise to the 3 T cell receptor beta chains below, sequenced in a study of regulatory T cells in long-lasting Graves disease (dated by TCRdb to about 2021). To prepare the library, multiplex PCR was applied. This sample was sequenced with an Illumina HiSeq 4000. CDR3 regions were amplified by Arm-PCR with iRepertoire HTBI primers to construct TCR beta libraries. TCRdb passed the public sequencing reads through fastp at Q25 and MiXCR, retaining productive beta sequences. Duplicate CDR3 protein sequences are folded into a single record with the most common DNA and genes. This sample is represented by approximately 360,000 distinct CDR3 sequences; 12% of them were singletons. The ten largest make up over 15% of the sample. The label giving this sample's time point can be read as: newly diagnosed GD, antithyroid drugs for less than 3 months. For both TCR sequencing and RNA sequencing, RNA was extracted from PBMCs using TRIzol.

The sample also formed part of further work on T cells in Graves' hyperthyroidism and ophthalmopathy.

Sample: peripheral blood mononuclear cells (PBMCs), taken at new diagnosis, from a patient treated with antithyroid drugs. These receptor sequences come from a woman younger than 30 with Graves disease. Donor details come from another sample of the same person, matched by shared clones.

This clonotype was detected only a few times. The rearrangement uses TRBV7-2 and TRBJ2-3, with a possible D match to TRBD1 (5 bases). With 8 bases removed from V and 2 bases from J, the gap between germline ends came to 14 bases. The germline gives CDR1 SGHTA, CDR2 FQGNSA. The CDR3 has 14 residues. CDR3 loop: CASRGAVITDTQYF. The CDR3 bases are TGTGCCAGCCGTGGGGCAGTAATCACAGATACGCAGTATTTT.

This clonotype has only a few counts. CDR3 nucleotide sequence: TGCGCCAGCAGCCAAGGTGGGGCAGTCGGCGGAGAAAAACTGTTTTTT. Its protein is CASSQGGAVGGEKLFF. The chain employs TRBV4-3 and TRBJ1-4; D is perhaps TRBD1 (5 bases). Trimming left V 1 base short and J 8 bases short, with 17 bases between. Germline values: CDR1 LGHNA, CDR2 YSLEER. The CDR3 is 16 amino acids.

This clonotype was seen many times. The chain links TRBV5-8 to TRBJ2-1, with 10 bases that match TRBD2. There are 15 residues in the CDR3. Unmatched junction bases numbered 10, after V lost 5 bases and J lost 8 bases. CDR1 is SGHTS, CDR2 YDEGEE, per germline. CDR3 in DNA: TGTGCCAGCAGAAGAGCGGGGGGGCTTTCCTATGAGCAGTTCTTC. It encodes CASRRAGGLSYEQFF.